These 19 T cell receptor beta chains were all obtained from the same sample, sequenced in a study of T-cell memory formation after mild COVID-19. From the 5' RACE reads, TCRdb called clonotypes with MiXCR, one entry per CDR3 protein. The sample carries some 250,000 distinct CDR3 sequences, about a sixth recorded once. The source material was PBMCs or a T cell subset sorted from them (not recorded which). The receptors were gathered from a man in his late teens or twenties who had mild COVID-19 (a few samples of this study predate the infection). Cell type and time point are not known.

This clonotype was observed a few times. This chain uses TRBV12-5 with TRBJ1-5; 7 positions agree with TRBD1. Germline trimming cut 4 bases from V and 0 bases from J; bases unmatched to any gene: 6. Germline values: CDR1 LGHNT, CDR2 FRNRAP. This CDR3 is built from 16 residues. CDR3 loop: CASGWDSDYSNQPQHF. DNA of the CDR3: TGTGCTAGTGGTTGGGACAGTGACTATAGCAATCAGCCCCAGCATTTT.

This chain connects TRBV14 to TRBJ2-1; D is perhaps TRBD2 (5 bases). The V gene's germline CDR1 is SGHDN and CDR2 FVKESK. Trimming cost V 8 bases and J 4 bases, with 15 bases left between them. CDR3 length equals 14 residues. In DNA form, the CDR3 reads TGTGCCAGCGGCCCGCTAGCTGGGTACAATGAGCAGTTCTTC. Amino acids: CASGPLAGYNEQFF.

This clonotype turned up a few times. The chain couples TRBV5-1 to TRBJ2-3; D unclear. Trimming removed 0 bases from V and 2 bases from J, with 13 bases in between. Germline values: CDR1 SGHRS, CDR2 YFSETQ. This CDR3 comprises 16 residues. CDR3 nucleotides: TGCGCCAGCAGCTTGGCCGCTCACAGCAACACAGATACGCAGTATTTT. As protein: CASSLAAHSNTDTQYF.

The chain combines TRBV6-1 with TRBJ2-3; D uncertain. In germline, CDR1 is MNHNS, CDR2 SASEGT. This CDR3 is 12 amino acids long. V gave up 8 bases and J gave up 2 bases, with 8 bases separating them. CDR3 region: CASVNPTDTQYF. Here the CDR3 DNA reads TGTGCCAGCGTGAACCCCACAGATACGCAGTATTTT.

The chain carries TRBV6-2 or TRBV6-3 and TRBJ2-2; D not certain. CDR1 and CDR2 from the germline V gene are MNHEY and SVGEGT. The CDR3 has 14 residues. V was cut by 0 bases and J by 9 bases, with 11 bases left in between. CDR3 sequence: CASSYSGDNWELFF. The CDR3 nucleotides read TGTGCCAGCAGTTACTCGGGCGACAATTGGGAGCTGTTTTTT.

The chain employs TRBV6-5 and TRBJ2-5, with D possibly TRBD2 on 6 matching bases. The V and J ends lost 6 bases and 5 bases respectively, with 16 bases between them. This CDR3 spans 14 amino acids. Per germline, CDR1 MNHEY and CDR2 SVGAGI. The CDR3 region is CASRTAGTSETQYF. The CDR3 nucleotides read TGTGCCAGCAGAACGGCAGGGACTTCGGAGACCCAGTACTTC.

This clonotype turned up a few times. The CDR3 loop is CASSPDPRTGLGVFDSPLHF. In DNA, the CDR3 is TGCGCCAGCAGCCCGGACCCGAGGACAGGTCTCGGTGTCTTTGATTCACCCCTCCACTTT. The gene calls are TRBV5-1 and TRBJ1-6; TRBD1 aligns across 7 bases. V was clipped by 4 bases and J by 8 bases; unmatched bases: 24. The CDR3 consists of 20 residues. Germline V lookup: CDR1 SGHRS, CDR2 YFSETQ.

Only a few counts were recorded for this clonotype. The rearrangement joins TRBV7-2 to TRBJ2-3; 11 bases line up with TRBD1. CDR1 and CDR2 (germline): SGHTA, FQGNSA. Trimming removed 7 bases from V and 10 bases from J; junction bases left unmatched: 10. This CDR3 has 14 residues. The CDR3 coding sequence is TGTGCCAGCACCTTCGGACAGGGGGCTATTGCGCAGTATTTT. It translates to CASTFGQGAIAQYF.

The sample holds a few counts of this clonotype. This chain links TRBV14 with TRBJ2-1; D unclear. CDR3 length equals 16 residues. The germline gives CDR1 SGHDN, CDR2 FVKESK. Trimming stripped 0 bases from V and 2 bases from J, with 11 bases between. CDR3 in amino acids: CASSQEPRRPYNEQFF. CDR3 sequence (DNA): TGTGCCAGCAGCCAAGAGCCCCGGAGACCCTACAATGAGCAGTTCTTC. Supplemented by reference TRBV14 and TRBJ2-1, the full variable domain reads EAGVTQFPSHSVIEKGQTVTLRCDPISGHDNLYWYRRVMGKEIKFLLHFVKESKQDESGMPNNRFLAERTGGTYSTLKVQPAELEDSGVYFCASSQEPRRPYNEQFFGPGTRLTVL.

This clonotype came up many times. J is TRBJ2-5 and V is TRBV5-1, with TRBD1 matching over 7 bases. The junction had 14 bases not matched to a gene; V was cut back by 4 bases and J by 5 bases. The CDR3 spans 16 residues. Germline V lookup: CDR1 SGHRS, CDR2 YFSETQ. This chain's CDR3 is CASSPMLRQGAETQYF. CDR3 nucleotides: TGCGCCAGCAGCCCGATGTTACGACAGGGCGCGGAGACCCAGTACTTC.

This chain joins TRBV5-6 and TRBJ2-7; tentatively, D is TRBD1 (6 bases). The germline V and J ends were trimmed by 0 bases and 3 bases, with 13 bases remaining between them. Germline V gives CDR1 SGHDT, CDR2 YYEEEE. The CDR3 covers 15 residues. CDR3 residues: CASSLAGTSRYEQYV. In DNA, the CDR3 is TGTGCCAGCAGCTTGGCCGGGACAAGCCGCTACGAGCAGTACGTC.

This clonotype was recorded at least ten times. The chain uses TRBV6-1 and TRBJ2-5; 10 bases agree with TRBD2. Germline V gives CDR1 MNHNS, CDR2 SASEGT. This CDR3 contains 15 residues. V was pared by 1 base and J by 5 bases, with 4 bases of the junction left unmatched. CDR3 amino acids: CASSEVGTSVETQYF. CDR3 nucleotides: TGTGCCAGCAGTGAAGTTGGGACTAGCGTTGAGACCCAGTACTTC.

V and J are TRBV5-8 and TRBJ1-1, with TRBD1 identical over 7 bases. The CDR3 length is 13 residues. The germline V gene has CDR1 SGHTS and CDR2 YDEGEE. Trimming removed 5 bases from V and 11 bases from J; junction bases left unmatched: 12. The CDR3 reads CASSSGQRRGAFF. The CDR3 region has the DNA TGTGCCAGCAGTTCGGGACAGAGGCGTGGTGCTTTCTTT.

V usage is TRBV10-3 and J usage is TRBJ2-3; 11 nucleotides line up with TRBD1. The germline V gene encodes CDR1 ENHRY and CDR2 SYGVKD. This CDR3 has 15 residues. The V gene end was trimmed by 6 bases and the J gene end by 2 bases; junction bases not matched to a gene: 4. CDR3 sequence: CAIRRTGGHTDTQYF. CDR3 in DNA: TGTGCCATCAGGAGGACAGGGGGCCACACAGATACGCAGTATTTT.

In its sample, this clonotype was seen a few times. The J gene is TRBJ2-3, the V gene TRBV6-6, with TRBD1 as a possible D gene (6 bases). The germline V gene has CDR1 MNHNY and CDR2 SVGAGI (reference sequence). Between the trimmed V and J ends, which lost 11 bases and 2 bases, there was a span of 11 bases. CDR3 size: 12 residues. The CDR3, as DNA: TGTGCCGTCGAGGGGGACACAGATACGCAGTATTTT. Encoded protein: CAVEGDTDTQYF.

This clonotype turned up a few times. The gene calls are TRBV18 and TRBJ2-3, with 11 bases fitting TRBD2. This CDR3 is built from 18 residues. The V gene's germline CDR1 is KGHSH and CDR2 LQKENI. V was clipped by 3 bases and J by 1 base; unmatched bases: 9. In DNA form, the CDR3 reads TGTGCCAGCTCACCCCGAAAACCACTAGCGGGGGGCACAGATACGCAGTATTTT. Protein sequence: CASSPRKPLAGGTDTQYF.

The rearrangement links TRBV28 to TRBJ2-2, with 8 positions matching TRBD2. Germline V gene data show CDR1 as MDHEN and CDR2 as SYDVKM. Germline trimming cut 7 bases from V and 13 bases from J; bases unmatched to any gene: 5. This CDR3 has 11 amino acids. CDR3 sequence: CASTRGGRLFF. In DNA, the CDR3 is TGTGCCAGCACCCGGGGGGGCCGGCTGTTTTTT.

This clonotype was seen only a few times. The chain carries TRBV7-2 and TRBJ2-3; D perhaps matches TRBD1 (6 bases). This CDR3 is built from 16 residues. Trimming shortened V by 0 bases and J by 1 base, and 11 bases separated the two germline ends. Germline V gives CDR1 SGHTA, CDR2 FQGNSA. The CDR3 DNA sequence: TGTGCCAGCAGCTTAGCGGGCCAGGGGCGCACAGATACGCAGTATTTT. Protein sequence: CASSLAGQGRTDTQYF.

This clonotype turned up a few times. The chain uses TRBV24-1 and TRBJ2-2; no clear D. Germline V gives CDR1 KGHDR, CDR2 SFDVKD. CDR3 size: 14 residues. Trimming left V 9 bases short and J 4 bases short, with 14 bases between. The CDR3 coding sequence is TGTGCCACCTCTTCCTCCAGTTTCACCGGGGAGCTGTTTTTT. This translates into CATSSSSFTGELFF.